This record covers a single T cell receptor beta chain. This clone was found a few times. Its target antigen remains unknown. The input lacks base qualities; no much larger clone sits a single base away. The cohort consisted of some 730 healthy bone marrow donors. At the time of sampling, every cohort member was nominally healthy, though immune exposures that went unrecorded were likely present. The donor tested CMV seronegative and was one of the 352 seronegative cohort members. A peripheral blood sample was collected from each donor, and TCR beta sequencing was performed on peripheral blood mononuclear cells. The Qiagen DNeasy Blood Extraction Kit was used to extract genomic DNA from the blood cell samples. Library generation was performed with the immunoSEQ multiplex PCR assay. The multiplex PCR relied on a mix of 60 forward primers for TCR Vbeta segments and 13 reverse primers for TCR Jbeta segments. The CDR3 region of rearranged TCR beta genes was amplified from genomic DNA by a multiplex PCR assay. Amplified TCR beta libraries were sequenced as 87-base-pair reads on the Illumina HiSeq System. Processing in the source paper ran as follows. A later analysis tallied approximately 87 million unique TCR beta chains across the 550 to 850 repertoires, and approximately 11 million of those chains were shared by two or more donors. A nearest-neighbor algorithm error-corrected the raw reads and collapsed the reads into unique sequences, merging closely related sequences to remove PCR and sequencing errors. To assign V, D and J gene segments, CDR3 sequences were aligned to IMGT reference sequences. For a sequence to be retained, a match of at least six nucleotides was required to both a V gene segment and a J gene segment. Rearrangements were classified as productive when the CDR3 lacked stop codons and remained in frame with V and J, and all other rearrangements were classified as non-productive. CDR3 was defined according to IMGT convention as the region running from the second conserved V-encoded cysteine to the conserved J-encoded phenylalanine. The earlier analysis of approximately 590 of the donors excluded any sequence lacking an unambiguous match to a single V gene segment. An earlier analysis of over 450 of the donors classified V segments as functional when productive rearrangements were above 56.7% and as segregating when the standard deviation between donors was above 5%. A statistical classification framework was developed to diagnose cytomegalovirus status using the catalog of TCR beta chain sequences. A later analysis assigned V and J genes by comparing TCR nucleotide sequences with IMGT/GENE-DB human TR gene sequences. A later analysis assigned CDR3 sequences and most-parsimonious VDJ recombination scenarios with the TCRdist pipeline. In a later analysis, each TCR beta chain was defined by its CDR3 amino acid sequence together with its V-gene family, and reads without a unique V-gene family were excluded. As a way to deal with suspected cross-contamination and a sequencing artifact, a later analysis dropped 450 to 600 nucleotide sequences that were highly shared and had low generation probability. For each public chain, a later analysis derived a clonal expansion index from normalized ranks of inferred template counts within each repertoire. In a later analysis, generation probabilities were computed with a VDJ recombination model fitted to out-of-frame rearrangements, and the resulting probabilities were checked against IGoR. Hypergeometric tests were used in a later analysis to score TCR-TCR, TCR-HLA and TCR-CMV co-occurrence, with a repertoire-size bias correction applied to the TCR pairs. In a later analysis, false discovery rates were estimated by permuting HLA or CMV assignments 20 times. In a later analysis, co-occurring TCRs were grouped using DBSCAN, with TCRdist sequence similarity added in when clustering inside HLA-allele-positive subsets. Co-occurrence clustering excluded repertoires with fewer than 30,000 or more than 120,000 public chains, plus five with anomalous nucleotide sharing. The immuneACCESS repertoire file appears here via TCRdb, limited to in-frame rearrangements. These files lack a portion of the clones; in checked studies, under half of the deficit traces to unresolved V genes, and the cause of the others is not known. The D gene and trimming were derived from the DNA, and the V and J assignments and clone size from that table. The sample has under 200,000 clones on record, roughly 80% of them singletons. The ten largest account for roughly 1.5% of the sample.

This record belongs to a study of cytomegalovirus exposure and HLA in healthy donors listed by TCRdb under 2017. Turning to the overall study: In an earlier analysis of roughly 500 of the donors, 276 Gb of sequence data and about 110 million unique TCR beta sequences from about 180 million T cells were reported. A later analysis re-analyzed previously published TCR beta repertoires from roughly 690 donors and added high-resolution HLA genotyping to study TCR occurrence patterns. Rather than drawing on any new phenotypic data, the later analysis identified candidate immune exposures from TCR beta sequences and the way those sequences occurred across donors. Roughly 300 gigabases of sequencing data and 70 million to 85 million unique TCR sequences were included in an early release covering roughly 600 HLA-typed donors. The number of donors typed differed by locus, with roughly 620-630 for A, B, C, DRB1 and DQB1, about 500 for DQA1, over 600 for DPA1, and some 440 for DPB1. All discovery cohort repertoires had been generated using a single sequencing platform. Among about 360 genotyped donors of the cohort, an average of approximately 230,000 unique TCR beta nucleotide sequences were sequenced per donor, 15% to 20% of them non-productive. Along with the roughly 670-subject first cohort, a separate validation cohort of around 120 different subjects was used. An earlier analysis of approximately 640 of the donors applied high-throughput TCR beta sequencing to assess whether each TCR beta V gene segment acted as functional or pseudogenic. Several DR-DQ haplotypes were handled as single units for association and clustering because linkage in the cohort was strong. The study aimed to test whether cataloging public T cell receptors could reveal signatures of past pathogen exposure. To predict cytomegalovirus infection status, the study brought together high-throughput TCR immunosequencing, statistical association of individual TCRs with disease status, and machine learning. HLA typing covered class I and class II loci at four-digit resolution. In a later genetic analysis, genome-wide SNP genotypes for about 55% of the roughly 700 donors were used, and that subset was treated as a discovery cohort. Donor age, sex, ethnicity and CMV serostatus were collected together with the repertoire data. The study used immunosequencing to profile the T cell repertoires of approximately 690 subjects and linked those repertoires to cytomegalovirus serostatus. Of the roughly 400 genotyped donors, over 70% fell in the genetic ancestry cluster associated with self-reported Caucasian donors. What the work shows at the level of the full study, not this receptor alone: Most CMV-associated TCR beta chains appeared to be HLA-restricted in a later analysis, and the HLA associations seemed to be driven largely by CMV exposure. Several of the top co-occurrence clusters appeared to be linked to parvovirus B19, influenza, CMV and Epstein-Barr virus, according to a later analysis. A cluster of highly shared sequence variants was judged likely to be a technical artifact of the sequencing pipeline. In vitro tests confirmed that three of the cytomegalovirus-associated TCR beta chains recognize cytomegalovirus antigens. Correlated functional status among segregating V segments might be attributable to linkage disequilibrium, but an unknown experimental factor could not be ruled out. A further reported finding was that TCR beta sequences accurately predicted the HLA-A and HLA-B alleles for most subjects in the first cohort. Most TCR sequences were seen in very few donors, while some public TCRs were found in many individuals. In this cohort, only TCR beta chains were sequenced, and detectable features were limited by the absence of alpha or paired-chain data. Presence/absence analyses assumed roughly uniform sequencing depth across donors, an assumption that may not hold. An earlier analysis of 450 to 750 of the donors showed that most TCR beta V segments appeared in productive rearrangements either about 87% or about 30% of the time, which broadly matched IMGT annotations. In a later genetic analysis, a missense DCLRE1C variant was associated with V-gene and J-gene trimming of TCR beta chains, and the association was replicated in an independent cohort. Compared with equally common non-associated chains, HLA-associated TCR beta chains in a later analysis were more clonally expanded and had lower generation probabilities. According to the authors, the approach could potentially be generalized to other disease states and immunological phenotypes. Because HLA typing was missing for some donors at each locus, association tests included only the typed subset. The study listed approximately 150 TCR beta chains as associated with cytomegalovirus. Cytomegalovirus status was reported to be diagnosed by the classifier with high specificity and sensitivity in both the original and validation cohorts. In a later analysis, TCR association rates were found to vary across HLA loci, with the most associated TCRs seen for DRB1 alleles and the fewest for HLA-C alleles. A later genetic analysis reported fewer N-insertions in productive TCRs among donors in an Asian-associated ancestry cluster than the approximately 700-donor mean. Over 15 rarely observed V segments, including chromosome 9 orphons, were excluded from the earlier analysis of just under 600 of the donors because counts were too low. Some IMGT-functional V segments, including TRBV6-2 and TRBV6-3, could not be distinguished by the 87-base-pair reads and were therefore excluded. In a later analysis, around 17,000 TCR beta sequences were associated with specific HLA alleles at a false discovery rate of 0.05. Immune exposure information for the cohort was limited to CMV serostatus. Assigning TCR associations to individual alleles was difficult when HLA alleles, especially DR and DQ, strongly co-occurred.

The CDR3 sequence holds 15 residues, the cysteine and phenylalanine included. The kept DNA is CDR3 alone, 45 bases in frame from the first base. Via the germline V gene, CDR1 is SGHVS and CDR2 FQNEAQ. Trimming removed 1 base from V and 13 bases from J; the gene matches leave 9 bases unexplained. What was sequenced was PBMCs. The clonotype was recovered from a woman under 40 in good health and CMV-seronegative. The rearranged segments are TRBV7-8 and TRBJ2-5; TRBD2 agrees with 13 junctional bases. The CDR3 corresponds to CASSLDRLAGGQTYF. The DNA sequence follows: TGTGCCAGCAGCTTAGACAGACTAGCGGGGGGCCAGACGTACTTC.